These T cell receptor beta chains were read from a single sample in a study of CD8 T cells in ankylosing spondylitis. MiXCR was run by TCRdb on the 5' RACE reads, yielding one entry per CDR3 protein. The sample yields around 150,000 distinct CDR3 sequences, 6% to 8% seen once. The source material was blood, either unsorted or a sorted T cell fraction (not recorded which). The receptors shown here come from a female donor with ankylosing spondylitis or in good health (not recorded which). The CDR3 runs from the conserved cysteine through the conserved F or W. D genes are given only for firm matches. Size values are once, few and many counts, or a class for expanded clones, and some rows have none.

v_call	clone_size	d_call	j_call	cdr3_aa	cdr3_nt
TRBV6-4	many	-	TRBJ2-2	CASSATGSTGELFF	TGTGCCAGCAGTGCAACCGGGTCCACCGGGGAGCTGTTTTTT
TRBV20-1	many	-	TRBJ1-1	CSASGPSSTRATEAFF	TGCAGTGCTAGTGGCCCCTCCAGCACTAGGGCCACTGAAGCTTTCTTT
TRBV7-2	-	-	TRBJ2-7	CASSLGGGIIYEQYF	TGTGCCAGCAGCTTAGGTGGGGGTATAATTTACGAGCAGTACTTC
TRBV2	many	-	TRBJ2-2	CASSVELAGELFF	TGTGCCAGCAGTGTGGAGCTAGCCGGGGAGCTGTTTTTT
TRBV20-1	many	TRBD2	TRBJ2-3	CSARIGGGYTDTQYF	TGCAGTGCTAGAATAGGCGGGGGTTACACAGATACGCAGTATTTT
TRBV12-3/TRBV12-4	many	TRBD2	TRBJ2-1	CASSFQRGGLDEQFF	TGTGCCAGCAGTTTTCAGCGGGGGGGCCTCGATGAGCAGTTCTTC
TRBV5-6	many	-	TRBJ1-5	CASSRDPNSNQPQHF	TGTGCCAGCAGCCGGGACCCCAATAGCAATCAGCCCCAGCATTTT
TRBV7-2	-	-	TRBJ1-5	CASSARRNQPQHF	TGTGCCAGCAGTGCCAGGAGGAATCAGCCCCAGCATTTT
TRBV19	many	-	TRBJ2-7	CASSNRTYEQYF	TGTGCCAGTAGCAACAGGACCTACGAGCAGTACTTC
TRBV12-3/TRBV12-4	many	-	TRBJ1-1	CASGLNTEAFF	TGTGCCAGTGGGTTGAACACTGAAGCTTTCTTT
TRBV3-1	many	-	TRBJ1-6	CASSPGVNSPLHF	TGTGCCAGCAGCCCGGGGGTTAATTCACCCCTCCACTTT
TRBV30	many	-	TRBJ1-1	CAYEGQANTEAFF	TGTGCCTACGAGGGCCAGGCTAACACTGAAGCTTTCTTT
TRBV5-1	many	-	TRBJ1-1	CASSPVGGTEAFF	TGCGCCAGCAGCCCGGTTGGGGGGACTGAAGCTTTCTTT
TRBV28	many	TRBD2	TRBJ2-2	CASINLAGFTGELFF	TGTGCCAGCATTAATCTAGCGGGGTTCACCGGGGAGCTGTTTTTT
TRBV30	few	-	TRBJ2-7	CAWIRDPPYEQYF	TGTGCCTGGATTCGGGACCCACCCTACGAGCAGTACTTC
TRBV18	-	-	TRBJ1-6	CASSLESYNSPLHF	TGTGCCAGCTCACTGGAGTCCTATAATTCACCCCTCCACTTT
TRBV3-1	many	-	TRBJ2-7	CASSRGDSYEQYF	TGTGCCAGCAGCCGCGGGGACTCCTACGAGCAGTACTTC
TRBV4-1	many	TRBD1	TRBJ1-1	CASSQDGTAFANTEAFF	TGCGCCAGCAGCCAAGATGGGACAGCGTTTGCGAACACTGAAGCTTTCTTT
TRBV5-6	few	TRBD1	TRBJ1-1	CASSLGQGLRNTEAFF	TGTGCCAGCAGCTTGGGACAGGGTCTTCGAAACACTGAAGCTTTCTTT
TRBV7-3	many	-	TRBJ2-2	CASSALSSLNRGELFF	TGTGCCAGCAGCGCCCTCAGTTCGCTAAATAGAGGGGAGCTGTTTTTT
TRBV6-1	many	-	TRBJ1-4	CASSPRATGPEKLFF	TGTGCCAGCAGTCCCCGGGCCACAGGGCCTGAAAAACTGTTTTTT
TRBV11-1	-	-	TRBJ2-7	CASSLGGNLKLRRYEQYF	TGTGCCAGCAGCTTAGGGGGAAACTTAAAGCTCAGGAGGTACGAGCAGTACTTC
TRBV6-1	-	-	TRBJ1-6	CASSNAPMYNSPLHF	TGTGCCAGCAGTAACGCGCCTATGTATAATTCACCCCTCCACTTT
TRBV5-1	many	TRBD1	TRBJ1-2	CASSFGDRTIDDYGYTF	TGCGCCAGCAGCTTCGGGGACAGGACCATAGACGACTATGGCTACACCTTC
TRBV6-1	many	TRBD1	TRBJ1-5	CASSEGDRRINQPQHF	TGTGCCAGCAGTGAAGGGGACAGAAGAATCAATCAGCCCCAGCATTTT
TRBV28	many	-	TRBJ1-4	CASAQGGEKLFF	TGTGCCAGCGCCCAAGGGGGAGAAAAACTGTTTTTT
TRBV7-6	many	TRBD1	TRBJ2-1	CASSSNRQGVYNEQFF	TGTGCCAGCAGCTCAAACCGGCAGGGGGTGTACAATGAGCAGTTCTTC
TRBV4-2	many	-	TRBJ2-5	CASSRREEETQYF	TGTGCCAGCAGCCGCAGGGAGGAGGAGACCCAGTACTTC
TRBV20-1	many	TRBD1	TRBJ1-2	CSARKAGGGYTF	TGCAGTGCTAGAAAGGCAGGGGGTGGCTACACCTTC
TRBV6-2/TRBV6-3	few	-	TRBJ1-1	CASQQGAEAFF	TGTGCCAGCCAGCAGGGTGCCGAAGCTTTCTTT
TRBV20-1	-	TRBD2	TRBJ2-7	CSAGRTSGVPEQYF	TGCAGTGCTGGAAGGACTAGCGGGGTTCCCGAGCAGTACTTC
TRBV29-1	many	-	TRBJ2-2	CSVDREGTGELFF	TGCAGCGTCGACAGGGAGGGCACCGGGGAGCTGTTTTTT
TRBV12-3/TRBV12-4	many	TRBD1	TRBJ1-6	CASSSLQGAISPLHF	TGTGCCAGCAGTTCTCTTCAGGGGGCTATTTCACCCCTCCACTTT
TRBV6-1	many	-	TRBJ1-5	CASSEATGGGRQPQHF	TGTGCCAGCAGTGAAGCAACGGGGGGCGGGCGTCAGCCCCAGCATTTT
TRBV12-3/TRBV12-4	many	-	TRBJ1-5	CASSGRTDSNQPQHF	TGTGCCAGCAGTGGACGGACGGATAGCAATCAGCCCCAGCATTTT